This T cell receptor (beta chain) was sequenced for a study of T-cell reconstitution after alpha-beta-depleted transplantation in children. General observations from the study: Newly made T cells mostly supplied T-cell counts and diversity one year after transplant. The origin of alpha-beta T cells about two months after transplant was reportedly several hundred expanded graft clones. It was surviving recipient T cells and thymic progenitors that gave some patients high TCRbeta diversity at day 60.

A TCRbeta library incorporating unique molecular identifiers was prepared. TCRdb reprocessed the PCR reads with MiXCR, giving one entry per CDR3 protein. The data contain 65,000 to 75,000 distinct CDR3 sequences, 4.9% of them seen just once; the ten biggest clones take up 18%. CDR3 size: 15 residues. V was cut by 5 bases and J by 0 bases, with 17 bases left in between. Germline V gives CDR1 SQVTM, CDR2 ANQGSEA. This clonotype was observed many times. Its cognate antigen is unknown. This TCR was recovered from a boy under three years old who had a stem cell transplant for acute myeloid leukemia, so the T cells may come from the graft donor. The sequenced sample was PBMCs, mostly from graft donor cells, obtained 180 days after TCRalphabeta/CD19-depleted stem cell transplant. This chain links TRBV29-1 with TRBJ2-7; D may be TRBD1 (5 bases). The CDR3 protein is CSVLTPGLLSYEQYV. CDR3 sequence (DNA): TGCAGCGTTCTTACCCCAGGGCTCCTCTCCTACGAGCAGTACGTC.